A selection of T cell receptor beta chains follows, all from one sample in a study of blood T cell repertoires in COVID-19. Here immunoSEQ multiplex PCR was the method, and the copy in TCRdb shows in-frame clones only, minus some. In the table there are 300,000 to 350,000 clones, approximately 86% of which are singletons. The source material was PBMCs or T cells enriched from blood (not recorded which). Source of these receptors: a woman aged 40 to 49 with acute COVID-19. CDR3s include the opening cysteine and the closing phenylalanine or tryptophan. D genes are given only for firm matches.

TRBV6-5,NA,TRBJ2-3,CASSPRGASLPYF,TGTGCCAGCAGTCCCCGCGGAGCTAGCCTCCCGTATTTT
TRBV27,TRBD2,TRBJ2-1,CASSFHPSGRINGVNEQFF,TGTGCCAGCAGTTTTCACCCTAGCGGGAGGATAAACGGGGTCAATGAGCAGTTCTTC
TRBV19,TRBD1,TRBJ1-1,CATQTGAKNTEAFF,TGTGCCACCCAGACAGGGGCAAAGAACACTGAAGCTTTCTTT
TRBV29-1,NA,TRBJ1-1,CSGLAGLMNTEAFF,TGCAGCGGCCTGGCAGGGCTAATGAACACTGAAGCTTTCTTT
TRBV7-2,TRBD1,TRBJ1-1,CASSSDRALGNTEAFF,TGTGCCAGCAGCTCGGACAGGGCTCTGGGGAACACTGAAGCTTTCTTT
TRBV4-3,TRBD1,TRBJ2-3,CASSAGTGGDTQYF,TGCGCCAGCAGCGCAGGGACAGGGGGAGATACGCAGTATTTT
TRBV7-2,NA,TRBJ2-7,CASSLVAALSEQYF,TGTGCCAGCAGCTTAGTAGCGGCCCTCTCCGAGCAGTACTTC
TRBV6-2/TRBV6-3,TRBD1,TRBJ1-6,CASSYGTGFSPLHF,TGTGCCAGCAGTTACGGGACAGGGTTTTCACCCCTCCACTTT
TRBV24-1,TRBD1,TRBJ1-4,CATSDKGQGATNEKLFF,TGTGCCACCAGTGATAAGGGACAGGGGGCAACTAATGAAAAACTGTTTTTT
TRBV5-1,NA,TRBJ2-3,CASSPQGSTDTQYF,TGCGCCAGCAGCCCCCAGGGTAGCACAGATACGCAGTATTTT
TRBV5-4,TRBD2,TRBJ2-1,CASSHGTTARDEQFF,TGTGCCAGCAGCCACGGGACTACAGCTAGGGATGAGCAGTTCTTC
TRBV19,TRBD2,TRBJ2-5,CASSMTRGTGETQYF,TGTGCCAGTAGTATGACGCGGGGGACGGGGGAGACCCAGTACTTC
TRBV11-1,TRBD2,TRBJ2-3,CASSLGTSGSGGKYF,TGTGCCAGCAGCTTAGGAACTAGCGGGAGTGGGGGAAAGTATTTT
TRBV19,NA,TRBJ1-2,CASTHSSQGNYGYTF,TGTGCCAGTACCCACTCGTCACAGGGTAACTATGGCTACACCTTC
TRBV7-9,TRBD2,TRBJ2-1,CASSGLAGLSSYNEQFF,TGTGCCAGCAGCGGACTAGCGGGCCTAAGCTCCTACAATGAGCAGTTCTTC
TRBV28,TRBD1,TRBJ2-3,CASSRSSDRGTDTQYF,TGTGCCAGCAGCCGAAGCTCGGACAGGGGCACAGATACGCAGTATTTT